A single sample is the source of the 27 T cell receptor beta chains below, sequenced in a study of cytomegalovirus exposure and HLA in healthy donors. Use of 60 Vbeta and 13 Jbeta primers characterized the PCR. The repertoire was sequenced with immunoSEQ multiplex PCR; TCRdb's copy has only in-frame clones and lacks some. In the table there are about 93,000 clones, roughly 72% of which are singletons. What was sequenced was PBMCs. Receptor source: a man younger than 40 in good health and CMV-seronegative.

With respect to this clone: The sample contains more than one DNA sequence encoding this CDR3. The chain combines TRBV29-1 with TRBJ1-2; 8 bases map to TRBD1. The CDR3 sequence is 11 residues long. Germline values: CDR1 SQVTM, CDR2 ANQGSEA. V trimming: 4 bases; J trimming: 5 bases; junction bases outside the gene matches: 0. The CDR3 is CSVGTGYGYTF. In DNA, the CDR3 is TGCAGCGTTGGGACAGGGTATGGCTACACCTTC.

The chain recombines TRBV11-2 with TRBJ2-1; 8 nucleotides match TRBD1. CDR3 size: 17 residues. Germline trimming cut 5 bases from V and 2 bases from J; bases unmatched to any gene: 11. CDR1 SGHAT and CDR2 FQNNGV come from the germline V gene. The CDR3 DNA is TGTGCCAGCAGCAGCCGATTGGGCAGGGGGCCCTACAATGAGCAGTTCTTC. Encoded protein: CASSSRLGRGPYNEQFF. Using reference TRBV11-2 and TRBJ2-1 for the parts outside the CDR3, the full variable domain is EAGVAQSPRYKIIEKRQSVAFWCNPISGHATLYWYQQILGQGPKLLIQFQNNGVVDDSQLPKDRFSAERLKGVDSTLKIQPAKLEDSAVYLCASSSRLGRGPYNEQFFGPGTRLTVL.

This chain joins TRBV6-5 and TRBJ1-3; weak D call: TRBD1 (6 bases). CDR3 size: 14 residues. Germline V gives CDR1 MNHEY, CDR2 SVGAGI. V was cut by 6 bases and J by 8 bases, with 17 bases left in between. CDR3 nucleotide sequence: TGTGCCAGCAGCCGGGGGGCAGGAAAGGACACCATATATTTT. Protein product: CASSRGAGKDTIYF.

J is TRBJ2-7 and V is TRBV5-6, with 7 bases identical to TRBD2. The J segment lost 0 bases and the V segment lost 5 bases, leaving 11 bases of the junction unmatched. The CDR3 length is 16 residues. Germline CDR1 and CDR2: SGHDT and YYEEEE. The CDR3 DNA reads TGTGCCAGCAGTCTACAAGCGGGGATTTACTCCTACGAGCAGTACTTC. It translates to CASSLQAGIYSYEQYF.

Only one count was recorded for this clone. The V and J genes are TRBV18 and TRBJ2-1, with D possibly matching TRBD1 (6 bases). Trimming cost V 4 bases and J 0 bases, with 10 bases left between them. In germline, CDR1 is KGHSH, CDR2 LQKENI. The CDR3 is 15 amino acids. The CDR3 loop reads CASSQGHDSYNEQFF. The CDR3 nucleotides are TGTGCCAGCTCACAGGGACATGACTCCTACAATGAGCAGTTCTTC. Variable domain in full (rest from reference TRBV18 and TRBJ2-1): NAGVMQNPRHLVRRRGQEARLRCSPMKGHSHVYWYRQLPEEGLKFMVYLQKENIIDESGMPKERFSAEFPKEGPSILRIQQVVRGDSAAYFCASSQGHDSYNEQFFGPGTRLTVL.

This chain joins TRBV10-1 and TRBJ2-1; 9 bases are a match to TRBD2. The J segment lost 1 base and the V segment lost 1 base, leaving 11 bases of the junction unmatched. The CDR3 has 19 amino acids. Germline-derived CDR1 and CDR2 are WNHNN and SYGVQD (reference sequence). The chain's CDR3 is CASSEFTLSGRESYNEQFF. The CDR3 DNA sequence: TGCGCCAGCAGTGAGTTTACCCTTAGCGGGAGAGAATCCTACAATGAGCAGTTCTTC.

The rearrangement uses TRBV6-1 and TRBJ1-3; D is ambiguous. The CDR3 length is 14 residues. In germline, CDR1 is MNHNS, CDR2 SASEGT. With 1 base removed from V and 0 bases from J, the gap between germline ends came to 4 bases. CDR3 coding DNA: TGTGCCAGCAGTGAAGGGGCCTCTGGAAACACCATATATTTT. As protein: CASSEGASGNTIYF.

This chain uses TRBV29-1 with TRBJ1-3, with D possibly matching TRBD1 (5 bases). Trimming left V 6 bases short and J 1 base short, with 7 bases between. Germline CDR1 SQVTM, CDR2 ANQGSEA. This CDR3 has 12 residues. The CDR3 is CSVRVSGNTIYF. The CDR3, as DNA: TGCAGCGTCAGGGTATCTGGAAACACCATATATTTT.

This clone was counted between two and nine times. The chain recombines TRBV5-1 with TRBJ1-1; D is possibly TRBD1 (5 bases). With 0 bases removed from V and 3 bases from J, the gap between germline ends came to 12 bases. CDR1 is SGHRS and CDR2 is YFSETQ in the germline V gene. This CDR3 has 15 amino acids. DNA of the CDR3: TGCGCCAGCAGCTTGGTTCAGGGAACGTACACTGAAGCTTTCTTT. Its protein is CASSLVQGTYTEAFF.

The sample holds one count of this clone. The V and J genes are TRBV19 and TRBJ1-5; 7 nucleotides align to TRBD1. This CDR3 comprises 16 residues. V lost 1 base to trimming and J lost 3 bases; unmatched junction nucleotides: 6. Germline V lookup: CDR1 LNHDA, CDR2 SQIVND (reference sequence). CDR3 nucleotide sequence: TGTGCCAGTAGTATAGTAGGGGGCCGGCACAATCAGCCCCAGCATTTT. Protein product: CASSIVGGRHNQPQHF.

This clone was counted a few times. This sequence joins TRBV7-3 and TRBJ2-1, with TRBD1 identical over 9 bases. From germline, CDR1 is SGHTA and CDR2 FQGTGA. Trimming removed 9 bases from V and 3 bases from J; junction bases left unmatched: 3. The CDR3 is made up of 13 amino acids. The CDR3 loop reads CASGGQGYNEQFF. Here the CDR3 DNA reads TGTGCCAGTGGGGGACAGGGCTACAATGAGCAGTTCTTC.

DNA for the CDR3: TGTGCCAGCTCACCAAGACTAGGTTTTGACACCGGGGAGCTGTTTTTT. Amino acids: CASSPRLGFDTGELFF. The rearrangement uses TRBV18 and TRBJ2-2; the D gene is possibly TRBD2 (6 bases). The CDR3 is 16 amino acids. Germline values: CDR1 KGHSH, CDR2 LQKENI. V shed 2 bases and J shed 3 bases, with 13 bases lying between them. The full variable domain, its missing parts supplied by reference TRBV18 and TRBJ2-2, is NAGVMQNPRHLVRRRGQEARLRCSPMKGHSHVYWYRQLPEEGLKFMVYLQKENIIDESGMPKERFSAEFPKEGPSILRIQQVVRGDSAAYFCASSPRLGFDTGELFFGEGSRLTVL.

The chain carries TRBV2 and TRBJ1-4, with D uncertain. The CDR3 runs 15 residues. Between the trimmed V and J ends, which lost 2 bases and 9 bases, there was a span of 16 bases. CDR1 is SNHLY, CDR2 FYNNEI, per germline. CDR3 sequence: CASSELGGPGKKLFF. In DNA, the CDR3 is TGTGCCAGCAGTGAATTGGGCGGACCGGGGAAAAAACTGTTTTTT.

The chain links TRBV19 to TRBJ2-5, with 7 bases that match TRBD2. From germline, CDR1 is LNHDA and CDR2 SQIVND (reference sequence). The CDR3 is 15 residues long. J lost 5 bases, V lost 6 bases, and 12 bases had no gene match. This CDR3 is CASSPGGTIGETQYF. In nucleotides, the CDR3 is TGTGCCAGTAGCCCGGGAGGCACGATTGGGGAGACCCAGTACTTC.

V is TRBV25-1 and J is TRBJ1-1; maybe TRBD1 (5 bases). Germline V gene lookup returns CDR1 MGHDK and CDR2 SYGVNS. This CDR3 has 17 amino acids. V lost 0 bases and J 5 bases, leaving 19 bases between the germline ends. The CDR3: CASSEYRGGVVGTEAFF. In DNA form, the CDR3 reads TGTGCCAGCAGTGAATATCGGGGCGGGGTTGTAGGAACTGAAGCTTTCTTT.

This chain links TRBV7-8 with TRBJ2-1; D is possibly TRBD2 (7 bases). Germline CDR1 reads SGHVS; CDR2 reads FQNEAQ. The CDR3 covers 15 residues. The V end was cut by 0 bases, the J end by 12 bases, with 18 bases between. The DNA of the CDR3 is TGTGCCAGCAGCTTAGCGCGGGGGCACGTTATCGGGCAGTTCTTC. Amino acid sequence: CASSLARGHVIGQFF.

The chain carries TRBV4-2 and TRBJ1-1; D is unresolved. This CDR3 contains 13 residues. V was pared by 0 bases and J by 11 bases, with 13 bases between. Germline-derived CDR1 and CDR2 are LGHNA and YNFKEQ. The CDR3 DNA follows: TGTGCCAGCAGCCAAGAGGAGGGTCAGTTGGCTTTCTTT. Translating gives CASSQEEGQLAFF.

The rearrangement uses TRBV18 and TRBJ1-1, with D possibly being TRBD1 (5 bases). The V end lost 4 bases, the J end lost 3 bases, and 12 bases lay between the germline ends. The CDR3 is made up of 14 amino acids. The germline V gene encodes CDR1 KGHSH and CDR2 LQKENI. The CDR3 is CASSQTGPDTEAFF. The CDR3, as DNA: TGTGCCAGCTCACAAACAGGCCCGGACACTGAAGCTTTCTTT.

The rearrangement uses TRBV5-5 and TRBJ1-2; TRBD1 might be the D (5 bases). CDR1 is SGHKS and CDR2 is YYEKEE in the germline V gene (reference sequence). The CDR3 extends over 15 amino acids. Deletions cut 6 bases from V and 8 bases from J, with 23 bases between. The CDR3: CASTVDPGKAGGYTF. The CDR3 bases are TGTGCCAGCACCGTAGACCCAGGAAAAGCAGGGGGCTACACCTTC.

This chain uses TRBV6-5 with TRBJ1-1, with 10 bases lining up with TRBD1. Losses at the gene ends were 5 bases for V and 9 bases for J; bases not matched to a gene: 6. The CDR3 has 13 amino acids. Germline V lookup: CDR1 MNHEY, CDR2 SVGAGI. The CDR3, as DNA: TGTGCCAGCAGTGAATGGACAGGGGGGAAAGCTTTCTTT. Translated, it gives CASSEWTGGKAFF.

The chain is built from TRBV6-5 and TRBJ1-2; tentative D call: TRBD1 (5 bases). The CDR3 runs to 14 residues. Germline lookup yields CDR1 MNHEY and CDR2 SVGAGI. V lost 6 bases, J lost 6 bases, and 17 bases lay in between. Here the CDR3 reads CASSSQGRTNGYTF. CDR3 in DNA: TGTGCCAGCAGCTCTCAGGGAAGGACTAATGGCTACACCTTC.

This chain connects TRBV6-6 to TRBJ1-5; D gene unclear. The V and J ends lost 0 bases and 5 bases respectively, with 11 bases between them. Germline V gene sequence: CDR1 MNHNY, CDR2 SVGAGI (reference sequence). This CDR3 has 15 amino acids. CDR3 DNA sequence: TGTGCCAGCAGTTACTCGAGAGGGTTCGATCAGCCCCAGCATTTT. Its protein product is CASSYSRGFDQPQHF.

The sample holds a few counts of this clone. V usage is TRBV7-6 and J usage is TRBJ1-4, with D tentatively TRBD1 (5 bases). Germline V gene sequence: CDR1 SGHVS, CDR2 FNYEAQ. V lost 7 bases and J 11 bases, leaving 8 bases between the germline ends. The CDR3 runs 10 residues. CDR3 protein: CASTPGKLFF. The DNA of the CDR3 is TGTGCCAGCACTCCAGGGAAACTGTTTTTT. The entire variable domain, with the rest obtained from reference TRBV7-6 and TRBJ1-4, is as follows: GAGVSQSPRYKVTKRGQDVALRCDPISGHVSLYWYRQALGQGPEFLTYFNYEAQQDKSGLPNDRFSAERPEGSISTLTIQRTEQRDSAMYRCASTPGKLFFGSGTQLSVL.

This clone was counted a single time. This sequence joins TRBV27 and TRBJ1-2; maybe TRBD1 (5 bases). The CDR3 contains 16 residues. Germline V lookup: CDR1 MNHEY, CDR2 SMNVEV (reference sequence). Trimming pared 3 bases from V and 4 bases from J, leaving 18 bases between. In DNA form, the CDR3 reads TGTGCCAGCAGTTTTACTTCAGGGTACCATTTCTATGGCTACACCTTC. Its translation is CASSFTSGYHFYGYTF.

The chain uses TRBV19 and TRBJ2-1; D may be TRBD2 (6 bases). V lost 4 bases, J lost 4 bases, and 11 bases lay in between. The CDR3 is made up of 14 amino acids. Looked up from germline, CDR1 is LNHDA and CDR2 is SQIVND (reference sequence). The CDR3 DNA follows: TGTGCCAGTAGTAGGCTAGCGCAGTACAATGAGCAGTTCTTC. Translated: CASSRLAQYNEQFF.

This clone was counted between two and nine times. The chain carries TRBV6-6 and TRBJ1-4, with 9 bases identical to TRBD1. The CDR3 extends over 16 amino acids. After removal of 5 bases from V and 7 bases from J, the junction contained 11 bases not matched to a gene. In germline, CDR1 is MNHNY, CDR2 SVGAGI (reference sequence). This CDR3 reads CASSTFTGGATEKLFF. CDR3 nucleotides: TGTGCCAGCAGTACGTTTACAGGGGGCGCGACTGAAAAACTGTTTTTT.

The chain combines TRBV19 with TRBJ2-7; 8 nucleotides line up with TRBD2. The CDR3 runs to 14 residues. Germline V gives CDR1 LNHDA, CDR2 SQIVND (reference sequence). V gave up 3 bases and J gave up 6 bases; unmatched junction bases: 7. The CDR3 is CASSIRHSGTEQYV. Here the CDR3 DNA reads TGTGCCAGTAGTATTCGGCATAGCGGGACCGAGCAGTACGTC.